This T cell receptor beta chain was identified in a study of T cell responses to AZD1222 COVID-19 vaccine. The method was immunoSEQ multiplex PCR; TCRdb's version includes in-frame clones alone and lacks a portion of them. The sample yields under 140,000 clones, roughly 92% seen once. Germline V gene sequence: CDR1 LGHNA, CDR2 YNFKEQ. V dropped 6 bases and J dropped 7 bases, with 13 bases sitting between them. The CDR3 covers 13 residues. This sequence originates from an adult who received the AZD1222 COVID-19 vaccine. Sequencing was performed on peripheral blood, taken 28 days after the second AZD1222 dose. V and J are TRBV4-2 and TRBJ2-1; D may be TRBD2 (7 bases). CDR3 nucleotides: TGTGCCAGCAGTCCGGGGGGCCGGAATGAGCAGTTCTTC. The encoded protein is CASSPGGRNEQFF.